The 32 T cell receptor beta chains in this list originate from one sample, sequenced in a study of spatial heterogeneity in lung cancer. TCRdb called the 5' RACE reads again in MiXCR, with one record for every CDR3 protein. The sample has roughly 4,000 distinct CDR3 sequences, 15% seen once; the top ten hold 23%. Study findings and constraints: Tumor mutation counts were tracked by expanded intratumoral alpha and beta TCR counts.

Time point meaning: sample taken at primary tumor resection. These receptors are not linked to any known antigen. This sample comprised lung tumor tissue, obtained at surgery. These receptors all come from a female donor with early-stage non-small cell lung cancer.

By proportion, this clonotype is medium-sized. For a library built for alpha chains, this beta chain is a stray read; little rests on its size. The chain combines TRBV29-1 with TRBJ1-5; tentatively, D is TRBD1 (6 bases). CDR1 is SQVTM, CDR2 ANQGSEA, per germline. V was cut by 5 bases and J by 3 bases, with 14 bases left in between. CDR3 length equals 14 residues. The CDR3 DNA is TGCAGCGTTCTGGGGCAGGGGCCCAATCAGCCCCAGCATTTT. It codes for CSVLGQGPNQPQHF.

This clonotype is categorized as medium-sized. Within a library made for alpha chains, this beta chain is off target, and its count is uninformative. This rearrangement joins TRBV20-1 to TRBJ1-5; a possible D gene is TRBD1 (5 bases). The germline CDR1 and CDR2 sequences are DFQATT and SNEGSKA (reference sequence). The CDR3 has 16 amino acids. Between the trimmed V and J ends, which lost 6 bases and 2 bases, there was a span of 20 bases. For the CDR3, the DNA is TGCAGTGCCTTATCCGCAGGGAGTGTTCGCAATCAGCCCCAGCATTTT. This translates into CSALSAGSVRNQPQHF.

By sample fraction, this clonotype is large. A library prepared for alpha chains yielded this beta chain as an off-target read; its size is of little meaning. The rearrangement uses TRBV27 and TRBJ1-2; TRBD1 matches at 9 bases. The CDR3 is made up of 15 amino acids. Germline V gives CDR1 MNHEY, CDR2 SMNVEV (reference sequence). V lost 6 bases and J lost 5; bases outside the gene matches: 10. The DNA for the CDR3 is TGTGCCAGCAGCCGTACCGGGACAGGGAGATATGGCTACACCTTC. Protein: CASSRTGTGRYGYTF.

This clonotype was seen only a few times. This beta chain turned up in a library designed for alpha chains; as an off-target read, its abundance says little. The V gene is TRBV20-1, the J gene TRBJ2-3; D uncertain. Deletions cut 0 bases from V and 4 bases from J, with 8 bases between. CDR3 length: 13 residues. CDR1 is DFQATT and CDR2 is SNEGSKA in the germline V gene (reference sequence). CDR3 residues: CSARDPQPDTQYF. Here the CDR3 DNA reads TGCAGTGCTAGAGATCCTCAGCCAGATACGCAGTATTTT.

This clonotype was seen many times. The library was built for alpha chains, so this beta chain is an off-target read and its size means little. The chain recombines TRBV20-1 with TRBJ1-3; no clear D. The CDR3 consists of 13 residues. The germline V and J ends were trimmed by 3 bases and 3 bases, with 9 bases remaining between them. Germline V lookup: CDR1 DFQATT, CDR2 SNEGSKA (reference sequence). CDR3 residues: CSARHGVGNTIYF. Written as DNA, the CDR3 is TGCAGTGCTAGGCACGGGGTTGGAAACACCATATATTTT.

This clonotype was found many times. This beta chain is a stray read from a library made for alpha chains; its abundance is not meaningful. The CDR3 is CASSLGTSGGWNEQFF. In nucleotides, the CDR3 is TGTGCCAGCAGCTTAGGGACTAGCGGGGGGTGGAATGAGCAGTTCTTC. This rearrangement joins TRBV7-9 to TRBJ2-1; 14 bases map to TRBD2. The CDR3 loop spans 16 amino acids. Germline loops: CDR1 SEHNR, CDR2 FQNEAQ (reference sequence). V was pared by 1 base and J by 7 bases, with 3 bases of the junction left unmatched. Looking up the rest from reference TRBV7-9 and TRBJ2-1 gives the full variable domain: DTGVSQNPRHKITKRGQNVTFRCDPISEHNRLYWYRQTLGQGPEFLTYFQNEAQLEKSRLLSDRFSAERPKGSFSTLEIQRTEQGDSAMYLCASSLGTSGGWNEQFFGPGTRLTVL.

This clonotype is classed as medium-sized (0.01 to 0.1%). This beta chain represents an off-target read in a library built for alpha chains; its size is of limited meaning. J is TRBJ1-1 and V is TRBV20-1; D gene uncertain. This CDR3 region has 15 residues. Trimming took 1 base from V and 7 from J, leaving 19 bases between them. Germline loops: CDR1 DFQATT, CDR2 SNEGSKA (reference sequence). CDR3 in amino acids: CSARVVQGWRGEAFF. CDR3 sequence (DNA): TGCAGTGCTAGAGTAGTACAAGGGTGGCGTGGTGAAGCTTTCTTT.

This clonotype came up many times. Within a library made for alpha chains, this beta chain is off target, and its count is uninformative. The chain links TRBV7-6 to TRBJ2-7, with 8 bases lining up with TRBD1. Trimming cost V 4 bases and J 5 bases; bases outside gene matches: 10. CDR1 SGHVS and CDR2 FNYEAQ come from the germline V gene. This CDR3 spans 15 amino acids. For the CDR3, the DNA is TGTGCCAGCAGCTCCCCGACAGGGGTAATCCACGAGCAGTACTTC. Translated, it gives CASSSPTGVIHEQYF.

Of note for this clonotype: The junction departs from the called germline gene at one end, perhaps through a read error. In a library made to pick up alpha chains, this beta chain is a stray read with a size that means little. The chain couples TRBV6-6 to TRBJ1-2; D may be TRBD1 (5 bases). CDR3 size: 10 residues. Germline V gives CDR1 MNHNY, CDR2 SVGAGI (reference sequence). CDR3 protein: CASSDSAPTF. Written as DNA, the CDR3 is TGTGCCAGCAGTGACAGCGCGCCTACATTC.

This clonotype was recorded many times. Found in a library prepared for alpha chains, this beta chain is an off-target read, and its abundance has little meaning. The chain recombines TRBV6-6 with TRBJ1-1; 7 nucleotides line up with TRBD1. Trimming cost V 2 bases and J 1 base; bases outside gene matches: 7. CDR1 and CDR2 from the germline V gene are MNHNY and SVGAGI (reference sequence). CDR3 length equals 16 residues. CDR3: CASSYRNKGANTEAFF. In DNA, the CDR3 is TGTGCCAGCAGTTACCGGAATAAGGGGGCGAACACTGAAGCTTTCTTT.

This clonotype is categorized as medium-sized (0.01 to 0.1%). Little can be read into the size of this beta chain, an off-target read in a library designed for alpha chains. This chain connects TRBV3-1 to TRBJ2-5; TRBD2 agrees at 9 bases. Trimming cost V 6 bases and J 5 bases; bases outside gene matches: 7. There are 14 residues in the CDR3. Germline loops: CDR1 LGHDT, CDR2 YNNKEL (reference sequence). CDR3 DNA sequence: TGTGCCAGCAGTTACCTAGCGGGGATTGAGACCCAGTACTTC. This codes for CASSYLAGIETQYF.

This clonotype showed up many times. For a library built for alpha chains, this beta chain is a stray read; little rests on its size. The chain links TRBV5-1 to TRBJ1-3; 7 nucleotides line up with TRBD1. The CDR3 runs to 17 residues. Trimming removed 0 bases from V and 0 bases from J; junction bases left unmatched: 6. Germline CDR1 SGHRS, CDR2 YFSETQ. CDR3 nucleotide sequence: TGCGCCAGCAGCTTGGCCAGGGGGACGGTCTCTGGAAACACCATATATTTT. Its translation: CASSLARGTVSGNTIYF.

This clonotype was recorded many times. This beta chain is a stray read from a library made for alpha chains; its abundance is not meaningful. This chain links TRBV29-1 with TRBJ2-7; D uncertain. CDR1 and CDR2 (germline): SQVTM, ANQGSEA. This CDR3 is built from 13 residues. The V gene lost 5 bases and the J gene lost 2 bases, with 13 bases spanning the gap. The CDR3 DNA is TGCAGCGTTTTATTGGACGGAGCCTACGAGCAGTACTTC. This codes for CSVLLDGAYEQYF.

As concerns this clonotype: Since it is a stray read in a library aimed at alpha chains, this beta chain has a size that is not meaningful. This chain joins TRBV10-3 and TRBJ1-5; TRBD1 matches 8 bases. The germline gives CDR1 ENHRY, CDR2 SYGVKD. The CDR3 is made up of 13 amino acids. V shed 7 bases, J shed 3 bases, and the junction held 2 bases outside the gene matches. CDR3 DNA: TGTGCCATCACGGACAGGGACAATCAGCCCCAGCATTTT. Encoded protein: CAITDRDNQPQHF.

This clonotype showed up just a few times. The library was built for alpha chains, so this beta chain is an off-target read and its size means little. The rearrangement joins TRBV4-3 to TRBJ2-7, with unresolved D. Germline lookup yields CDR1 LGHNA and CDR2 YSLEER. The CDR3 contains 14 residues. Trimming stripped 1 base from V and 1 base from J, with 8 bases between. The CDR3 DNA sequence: TGCGCCAGCAGCCAAGTAGCTGGGTCCTACGAGCAGTACTTC. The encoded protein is CASSQVAGSYEQYF.

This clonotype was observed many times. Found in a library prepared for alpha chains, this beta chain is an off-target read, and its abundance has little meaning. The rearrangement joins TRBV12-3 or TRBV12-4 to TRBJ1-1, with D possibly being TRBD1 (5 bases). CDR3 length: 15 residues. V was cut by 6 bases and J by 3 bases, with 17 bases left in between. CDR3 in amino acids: CASSVYGDRYTEAFF. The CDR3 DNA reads TGTGCCAGCAGCGTTTATGGGGACCGATACACTGAAGCTTTCTTT.

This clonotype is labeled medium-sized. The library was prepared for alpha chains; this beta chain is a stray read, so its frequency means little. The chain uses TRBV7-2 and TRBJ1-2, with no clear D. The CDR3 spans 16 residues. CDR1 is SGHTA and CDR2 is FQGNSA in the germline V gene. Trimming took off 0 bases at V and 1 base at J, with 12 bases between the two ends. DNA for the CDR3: TGTGCCAGCAGCTTAGCGGCCAAACGTCATAACTATGGCTACACCTTC. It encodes CASSLAAKRHNYGYTF.

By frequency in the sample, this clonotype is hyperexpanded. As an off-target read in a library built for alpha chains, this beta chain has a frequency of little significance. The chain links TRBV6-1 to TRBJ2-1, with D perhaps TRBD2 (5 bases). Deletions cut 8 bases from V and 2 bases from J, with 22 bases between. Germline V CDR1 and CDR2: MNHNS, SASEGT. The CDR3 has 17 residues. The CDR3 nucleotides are TGTGCCAGCGATGACCCCCTGGACTCCCTTACCTACAATGAGCAGTTCTTC. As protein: CASDDPLDSLTYNEQFF.

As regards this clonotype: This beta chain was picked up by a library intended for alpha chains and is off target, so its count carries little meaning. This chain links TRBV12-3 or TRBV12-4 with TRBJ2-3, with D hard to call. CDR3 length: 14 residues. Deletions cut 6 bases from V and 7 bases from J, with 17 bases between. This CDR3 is CASSARVEYHTQYF. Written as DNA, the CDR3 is TGTGCCAGCAGCGCAAGGGTGGAGTACCATACGCAGTATTTT.

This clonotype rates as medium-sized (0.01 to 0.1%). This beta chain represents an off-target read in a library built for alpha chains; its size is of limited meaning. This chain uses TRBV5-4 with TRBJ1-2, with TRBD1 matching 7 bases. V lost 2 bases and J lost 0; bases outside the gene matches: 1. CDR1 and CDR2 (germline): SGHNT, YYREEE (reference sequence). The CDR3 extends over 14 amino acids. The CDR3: CASSLDRANYGYTF. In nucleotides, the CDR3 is TGTGCCAGCAGCTTAGACAGGGCTAACTATGGCTACACCTTC.

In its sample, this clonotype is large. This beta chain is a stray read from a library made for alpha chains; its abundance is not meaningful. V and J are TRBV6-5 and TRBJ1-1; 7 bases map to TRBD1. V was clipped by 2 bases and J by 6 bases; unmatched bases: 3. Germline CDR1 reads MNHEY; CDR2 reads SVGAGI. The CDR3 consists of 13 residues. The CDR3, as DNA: TGTGCCAGCAGTTACCAGGGGGTTGCTGAAGCTTTCTTT. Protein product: CASSYQGVAEAFF.

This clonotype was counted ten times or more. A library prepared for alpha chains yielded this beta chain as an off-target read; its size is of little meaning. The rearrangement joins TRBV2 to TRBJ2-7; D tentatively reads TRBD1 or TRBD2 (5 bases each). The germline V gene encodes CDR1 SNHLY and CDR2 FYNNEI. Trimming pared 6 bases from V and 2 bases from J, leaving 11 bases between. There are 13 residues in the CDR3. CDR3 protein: CASRGDGPYEQYF. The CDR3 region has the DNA TGTGCCAGCAGGGGGGACGGTCCCTACGAGCAGTACTTC.

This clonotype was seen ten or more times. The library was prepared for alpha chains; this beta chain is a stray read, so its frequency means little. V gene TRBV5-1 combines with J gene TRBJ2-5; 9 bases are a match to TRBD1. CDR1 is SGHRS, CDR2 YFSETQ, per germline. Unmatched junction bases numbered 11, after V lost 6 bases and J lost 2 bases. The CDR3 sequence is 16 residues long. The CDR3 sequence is CASTFDPGQGQETQYF. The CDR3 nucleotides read TGCGCCAGCACCTTTGACCCGGGACAGGGTCAAGAGACCCAGTACTTC.

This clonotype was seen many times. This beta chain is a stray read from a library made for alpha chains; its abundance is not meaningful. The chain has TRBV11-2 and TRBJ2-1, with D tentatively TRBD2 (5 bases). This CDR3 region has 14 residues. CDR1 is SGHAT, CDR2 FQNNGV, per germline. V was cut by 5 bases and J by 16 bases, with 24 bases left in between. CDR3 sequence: CASSHPPGSPLLFF. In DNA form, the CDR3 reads TGTGCCAGCAGCCACCCACCGGGATCTCCTCTGCTCTTCTTC. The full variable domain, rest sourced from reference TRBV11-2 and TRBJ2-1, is EAGVAQSPRYKIIEKRQSVAFWCNPISGHATLYWYQQILGQGPKLLIQFQNNGVVDDSQLPKDRFSAERLKGVDSTLKIQPAKLEDSAVYLCASSHPPGSPLLFFGPGTRLTVL.

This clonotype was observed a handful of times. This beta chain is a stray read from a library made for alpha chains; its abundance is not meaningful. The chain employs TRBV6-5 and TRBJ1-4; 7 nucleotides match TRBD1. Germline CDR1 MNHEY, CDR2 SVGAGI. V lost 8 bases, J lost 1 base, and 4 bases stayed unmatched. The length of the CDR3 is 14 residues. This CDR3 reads CASRRGLTNEKLFF. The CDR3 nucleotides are TGTGCCAGCCGAAGGGGGCTAACTAATGAAAAACTGTTTTTT.

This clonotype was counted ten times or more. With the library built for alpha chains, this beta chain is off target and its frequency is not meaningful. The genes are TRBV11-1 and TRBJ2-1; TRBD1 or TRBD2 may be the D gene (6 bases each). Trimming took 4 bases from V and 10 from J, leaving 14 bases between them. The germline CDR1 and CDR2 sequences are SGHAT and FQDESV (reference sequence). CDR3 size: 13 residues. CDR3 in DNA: TGTGCCAGCAGCTATACGGGGGCGGGGGAGCAGTTCTTC. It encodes CASSYTGAGEQFF.

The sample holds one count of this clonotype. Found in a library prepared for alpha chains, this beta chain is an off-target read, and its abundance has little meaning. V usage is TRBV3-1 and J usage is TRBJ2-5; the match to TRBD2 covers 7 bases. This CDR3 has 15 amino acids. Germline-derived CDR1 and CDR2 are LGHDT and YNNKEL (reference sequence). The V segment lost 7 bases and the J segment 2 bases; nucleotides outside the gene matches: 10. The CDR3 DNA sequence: TGTGCCAGCACTGCACTACTAGCGCGTCAAGAGACCCAGTACTTC. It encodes CASTALLARQETQYF.

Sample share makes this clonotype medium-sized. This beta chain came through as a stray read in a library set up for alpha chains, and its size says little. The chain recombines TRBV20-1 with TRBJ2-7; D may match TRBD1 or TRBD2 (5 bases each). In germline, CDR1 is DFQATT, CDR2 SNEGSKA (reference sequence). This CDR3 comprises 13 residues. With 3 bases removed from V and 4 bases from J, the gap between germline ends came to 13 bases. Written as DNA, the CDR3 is TGCAGTGCTAGGGGACCCGCCTTTTACGAGCAGTACTTC. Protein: CSARGPAFYEQYF.

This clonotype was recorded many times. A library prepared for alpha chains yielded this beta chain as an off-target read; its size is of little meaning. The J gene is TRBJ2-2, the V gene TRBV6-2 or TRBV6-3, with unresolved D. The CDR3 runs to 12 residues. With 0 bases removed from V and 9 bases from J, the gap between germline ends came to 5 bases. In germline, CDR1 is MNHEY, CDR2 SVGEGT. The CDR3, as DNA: TGTGCCAGCAGTTACTCGTCGAGGGAGCTGTTTTTT. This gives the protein CASSYSSRELFF.

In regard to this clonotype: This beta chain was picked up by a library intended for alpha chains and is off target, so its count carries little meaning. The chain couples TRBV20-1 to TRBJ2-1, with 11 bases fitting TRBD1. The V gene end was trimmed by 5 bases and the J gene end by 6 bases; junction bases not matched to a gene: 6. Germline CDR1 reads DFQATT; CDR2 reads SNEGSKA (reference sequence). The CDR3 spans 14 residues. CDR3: CSASDRGQVNEQFF. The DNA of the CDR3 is TGCAGTGCTTCGGACAGGGGGCAAGTCAATGAGCAGTTCTTC.

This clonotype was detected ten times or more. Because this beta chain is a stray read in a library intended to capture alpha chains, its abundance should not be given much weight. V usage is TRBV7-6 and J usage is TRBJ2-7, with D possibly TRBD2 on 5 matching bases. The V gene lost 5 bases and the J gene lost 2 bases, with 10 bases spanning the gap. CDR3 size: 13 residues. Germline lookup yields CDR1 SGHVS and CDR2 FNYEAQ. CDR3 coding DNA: TGTGCCAGCAGCCCGGGGTTAACCTACGAGCAGTACTTC. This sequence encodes CASSPGLTYEQYF.

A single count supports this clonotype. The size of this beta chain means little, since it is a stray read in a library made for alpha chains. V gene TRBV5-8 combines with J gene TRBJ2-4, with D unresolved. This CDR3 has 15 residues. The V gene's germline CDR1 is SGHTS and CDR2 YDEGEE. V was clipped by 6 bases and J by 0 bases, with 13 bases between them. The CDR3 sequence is CASTLGFIAKNIQYF. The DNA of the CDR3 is TGTGCCAGCACCCTGGGGTTTATAGCCAAAAACATTCAGTACTTC.